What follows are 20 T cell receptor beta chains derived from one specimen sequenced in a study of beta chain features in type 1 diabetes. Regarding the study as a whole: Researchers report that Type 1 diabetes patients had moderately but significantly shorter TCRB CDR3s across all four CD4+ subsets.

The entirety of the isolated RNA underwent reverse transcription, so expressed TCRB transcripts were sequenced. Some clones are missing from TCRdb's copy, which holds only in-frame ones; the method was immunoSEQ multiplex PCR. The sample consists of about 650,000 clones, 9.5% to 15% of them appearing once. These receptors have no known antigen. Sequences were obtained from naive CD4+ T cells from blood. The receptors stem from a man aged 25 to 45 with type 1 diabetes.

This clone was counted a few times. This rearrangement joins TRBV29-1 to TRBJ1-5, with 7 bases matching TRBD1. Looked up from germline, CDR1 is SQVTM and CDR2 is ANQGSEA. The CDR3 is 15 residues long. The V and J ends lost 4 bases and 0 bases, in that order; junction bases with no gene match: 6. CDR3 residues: CSVALGQNSNQPQHF. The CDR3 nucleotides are TGCAGCGTTGCATTGGGACAGAATAGCAATCAGCCCCAGCATTTT.

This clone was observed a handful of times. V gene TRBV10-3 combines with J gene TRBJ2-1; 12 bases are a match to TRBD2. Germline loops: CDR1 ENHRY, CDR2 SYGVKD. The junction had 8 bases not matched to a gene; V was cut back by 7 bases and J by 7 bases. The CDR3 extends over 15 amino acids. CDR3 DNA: TGTGCCATCACCCCTAGCGGGGGGGAGCAAAATGAGCAGTTCTTC. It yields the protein CAITPSGGEQNEQFF.

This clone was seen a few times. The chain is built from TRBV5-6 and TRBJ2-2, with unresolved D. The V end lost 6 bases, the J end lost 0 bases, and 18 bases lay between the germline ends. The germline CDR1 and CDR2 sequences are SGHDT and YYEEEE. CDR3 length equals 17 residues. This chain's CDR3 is CASILTAGPPNTGELFF. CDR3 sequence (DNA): TGTGCCAGCATCTTAACAGCCGGCCCCCCGAACACCGGGGAGCTGTTTTTT.

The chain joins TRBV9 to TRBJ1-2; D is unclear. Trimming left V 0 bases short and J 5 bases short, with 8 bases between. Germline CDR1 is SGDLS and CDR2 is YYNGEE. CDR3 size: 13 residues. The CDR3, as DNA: TGTGCCAGCAGCGTAGACGGGCCTTATGGCTACACCTTC. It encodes CASSVDGPYGYTF.

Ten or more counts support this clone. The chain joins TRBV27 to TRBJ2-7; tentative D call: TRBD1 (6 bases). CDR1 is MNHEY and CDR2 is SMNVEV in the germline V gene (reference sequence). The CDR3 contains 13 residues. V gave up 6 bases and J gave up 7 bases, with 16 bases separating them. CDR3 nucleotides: TGTGCCAGCAGCCGGCAGGGGATCGGAGAGCAGTACTTC. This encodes CASSRQGIGEQYF.

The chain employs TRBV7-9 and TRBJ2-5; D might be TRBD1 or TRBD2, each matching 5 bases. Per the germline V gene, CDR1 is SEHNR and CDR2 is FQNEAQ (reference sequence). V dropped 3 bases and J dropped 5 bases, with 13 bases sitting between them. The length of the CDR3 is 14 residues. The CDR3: CASSFSPGRETQYF. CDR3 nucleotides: TGTGCCAGCAGCTTCTCTCCGGGACGGGAGACCCAGTACTTC.

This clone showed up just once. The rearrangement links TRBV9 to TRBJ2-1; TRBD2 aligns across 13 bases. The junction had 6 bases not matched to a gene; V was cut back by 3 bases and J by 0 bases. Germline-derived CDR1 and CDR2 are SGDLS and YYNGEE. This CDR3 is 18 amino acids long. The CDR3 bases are TGTGCCAGCAGCGCGACTAGCGGGGGGCCTCTCTCCTACAATGAGCAGTTCTTC. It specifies CASSATSGGPLSYNEQFF. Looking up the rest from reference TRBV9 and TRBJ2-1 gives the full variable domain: DSGVTQTPKHLITATGQRVTLRCSPRSGDLSVYWYQQSLDQGLQFLIQYYNGEERAKGNILERFSAQQFPDLHSELNLSSLELGDSALYFCASSATSGGPLSYNEQFFGPGTRLTVL.

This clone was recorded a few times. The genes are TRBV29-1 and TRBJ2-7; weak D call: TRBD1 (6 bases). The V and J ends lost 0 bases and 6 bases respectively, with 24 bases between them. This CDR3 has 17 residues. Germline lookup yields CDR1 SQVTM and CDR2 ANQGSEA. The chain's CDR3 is CSVEDLRQGQETCEQYF. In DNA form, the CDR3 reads TGCAGCGTTGAAGATCTTCGGCAGGGGCAGGAGACATGCGAGCAGTACTTC.

The CDR3 DNA sequence: TGTGCCAGCAGCTTGGCCGGAAACGGATTTTCACCCCTCCACTTT. Translating gives CASSLAGNGFSPLHF. The J gene is TRBJ1-6, the V gene TRBV5-4; D is undetermined. Trimming cost V 0 bases and J 9 bases, with 13 bases left between them. Germline V lookup: CDR1 SGHNT, CDR2 YYREEE (reference sequence). This CDR3 has 15 amino acids.

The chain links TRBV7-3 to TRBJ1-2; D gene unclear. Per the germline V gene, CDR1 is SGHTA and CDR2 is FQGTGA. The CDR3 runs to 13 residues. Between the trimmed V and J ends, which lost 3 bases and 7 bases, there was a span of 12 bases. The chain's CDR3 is CASSFGGGFGYTF. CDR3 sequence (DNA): TGTGCCAGCAGCTTCGGTGGCGGTTTTGGCTACACCTTC.

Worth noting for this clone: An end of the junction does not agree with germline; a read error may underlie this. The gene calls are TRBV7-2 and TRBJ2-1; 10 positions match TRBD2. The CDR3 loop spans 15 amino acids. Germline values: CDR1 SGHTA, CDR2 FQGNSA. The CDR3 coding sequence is TGTGCCAGCACCTTAGCGGGGGGTCGGCCGAATGAGCAGTTCTTC. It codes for CASTLAGGRPNEQFF.

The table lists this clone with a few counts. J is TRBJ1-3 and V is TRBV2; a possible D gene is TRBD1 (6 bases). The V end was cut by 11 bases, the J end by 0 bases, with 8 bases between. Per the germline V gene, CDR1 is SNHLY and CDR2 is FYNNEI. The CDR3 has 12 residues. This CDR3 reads CAGQRSGNTIYF. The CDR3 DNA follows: TGTGCCGGACAGCGCTCTGGAAACACCATATATTTT.

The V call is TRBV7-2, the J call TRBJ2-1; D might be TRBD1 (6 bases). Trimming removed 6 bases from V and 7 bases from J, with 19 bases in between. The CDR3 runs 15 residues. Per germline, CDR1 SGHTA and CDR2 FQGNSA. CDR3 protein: CASRGNTGIGNEQFF. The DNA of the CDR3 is TGTGCCAGCAGGGGGAATACAGGGATTGGGAATGAGCAGTTCTTC.

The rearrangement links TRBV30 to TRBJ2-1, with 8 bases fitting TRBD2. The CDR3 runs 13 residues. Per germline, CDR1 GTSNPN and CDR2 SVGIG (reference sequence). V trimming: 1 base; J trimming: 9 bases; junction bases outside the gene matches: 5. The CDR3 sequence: CAWSAPSGGEQFF. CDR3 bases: TGTGCCTGGAGTGCACCAAGCGGGGGTGAGCAGTTCTTC.

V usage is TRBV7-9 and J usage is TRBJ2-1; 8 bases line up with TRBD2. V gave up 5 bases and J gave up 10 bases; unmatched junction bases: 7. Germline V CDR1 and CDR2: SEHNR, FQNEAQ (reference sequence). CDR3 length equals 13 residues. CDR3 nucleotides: TGTGCCAGCAGCATTAGCGGGGTGGGCGAGCAGTTCTTC. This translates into CASSISGVGEQFF.

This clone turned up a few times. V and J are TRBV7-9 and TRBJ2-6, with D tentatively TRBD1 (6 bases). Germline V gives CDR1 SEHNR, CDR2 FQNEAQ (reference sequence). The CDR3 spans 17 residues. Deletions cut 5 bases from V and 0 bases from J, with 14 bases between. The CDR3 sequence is CASSLWTDRSGANVLTF. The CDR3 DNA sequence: TGTGCCAGCAGCCTGTGGACAGATCGCTCTGGGGCCAACGTCCTGACTTTC.

The DNA of the CDR3 is TGTGCCAGCAACGACCCAGGGAGAGAGTACTTC. This gives the protein CASNDPGREYF. The chain joins TRBV28 to TRBJ2-7, with D tentatively TRBD1 or TRBD2 (5 bases each). V gave up 7 bases and J gave up 11 bases, with 15 bases separating them. The germline gives CDR1 MDHEN, CDR2 SYDVKM. This CDR3 contains 11 residues.

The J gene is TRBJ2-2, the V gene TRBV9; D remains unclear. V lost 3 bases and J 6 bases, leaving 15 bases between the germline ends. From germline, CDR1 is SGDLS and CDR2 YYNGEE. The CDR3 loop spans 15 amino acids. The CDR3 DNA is TGTGCCAGCAGCGCACGACATCCGGTGGCCGGGGAGCTGTTTTTT. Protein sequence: CASSARHPVAGELFF.

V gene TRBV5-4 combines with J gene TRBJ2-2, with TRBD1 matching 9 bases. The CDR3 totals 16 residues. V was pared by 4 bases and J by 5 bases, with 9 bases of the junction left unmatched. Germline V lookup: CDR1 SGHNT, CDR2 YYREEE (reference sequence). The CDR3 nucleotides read TGTGCCAGCAGCCCTACAGGGGGCGAGGGAACCGGGGAGCTGTTTTTT. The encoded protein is CASSPTGGEGTGELFF.

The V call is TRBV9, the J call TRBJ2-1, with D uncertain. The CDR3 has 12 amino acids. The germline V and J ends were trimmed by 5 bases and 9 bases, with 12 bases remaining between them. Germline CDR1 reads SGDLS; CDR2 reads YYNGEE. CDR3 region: CASSPIEAEQFF. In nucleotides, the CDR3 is TGTGCCAGCAGTCCCATAGAGGCTGAGCAGTTCTTC.